The rows below give T cell receptor beta chains drawn from one sample of a study of T cells in localized non-small cell lung cancer. This table comes from immunoSEQ multiplex PCR, and its TCRdb copy is limited to in-frame clones, with some not included. The sample carries tens of thousands of clones, approximately 89% recorded once. The input for sequencing was peripheral blood, taken before any cancer treatment. These receptors were collected from a man between 40 and 70 years old with stage I lung adenocarcinoma. The CDR3 runs from the conserved cysteine through the conserved F or W. Each record gives: clone size, D gene, CDR3 length, J gene, V gene, CDR3 protein, CDR3 DNA. The D gene is left open where the match is weak. Some rows have no size entry. The others give once, few or many, or a class for an expanded clone.

size: .; D: TRBD2; length: 15; J: TRBJ2-3; V: TRBV7-2; CDR3: CASSLTSGYTDTQYF; DNA: TGTGCCAGCAGCCTGACTAGCGGGTACACAGATACGCAGTATTTT
size: few; D: .; length: 13; J: TRBJ1-2; V: TRBV18; CDR3: CASSPPGVYGYTF; DNA: TGTGCCAGCTCACCACCGGGCGTCTATGGCTACACCTTC
size: .; D: TRBD1; length: 15; J: TRBJ1-1; V: TRBV9; CDR3: CASSVQGTGYTEAFF; DNA: TGTGCCAGCAGCGTTCAGGGGACAGGGTACACTGAAGCTTTCTTT
size: .; D: TRBD2; length: 15; J: TRBJ2-1; V: TRBV6-5; CDR3: CASSYSSGRSNEQFF; DNA: TGTGCCAGCAGTTACTCCTCCGGGAGGTCCAATGAGCAGTTCTTC
size: .; D: .; length: 15; J: TRBJ1-1; V: TRBV18; CDR3: CASSPPGQGRTEAFF; DNA: TGTGCCAGCTCACCACCGGGGCAGGGAAGGACTGAAGCTTTCTTT
size: .; D: .; length: 14; J: TRBJ2-1; V: TRBV2; CDR3: CASKKWPDDNEQFF; DNA: TGTGCCAGCAAAAAGTGGCCTGATGACAATGAGCAGTTCTTC
size: .; D: TRBD2; length: 12; J: TRBJ2-5; V: TRBV6-5; CDR3: CASSVAGETQYF; DNA: TGTGCCAGCAGTGTAGCGGGAGAGACCCAGTACTTC
size: few; D: .; length: 13; J: TRBJ1-1; V: TRBV5-6; CDR3: CASSISGGTEAFF; DNA: TGTGCCAGCTCTATATCGGGGGGCACTGAAGCTTTCTTT
size: .; D: .; length: 15; J: TRBJ2-7; V: TRBV4-2; CDR3: CASSQDGGRGWEQYF; DNA: TGTGCCAGCAGCCAAGATGGTGGGAGAGGGTGGGAGCAGTACTTC
size: .; D: .; length: 13; J: TRBJ1-3; V: TRBV11-2; CDR3: CASSAAAGNTIYF; DNA: TGTGCCAGCAGCGCCGCGGCAGGAAACACCATATATTTT
size: few; D: .; length: 13; J: TRBJ2-5; V: TRBV2; CDR3: CASAGAMGETQYF; DNA: TGTGCCAGTGCTGGGGCCATGGGCGAGACCCAGTACTTC
size: .; D: .; length: 15; J: TRBJ2-2; V: TRBV19; CDR3: CASKGGAENTGELFF; DNA: TGTGCCAGTAAGGGGGGAGCAGAGAACACCGGGGAGCTGTTTTTT
size: .; D: .; length: 14; J: TRBJ1-4; V: TRBV7-8; CDR3: CASSPWKDGEKLFF; DNA: TGTGCCAGCAGCCCCTGGAAGGACGGTGAAAAACTGTTTTTT
size: once; D: TRBD1; length: 12; J: TRBJ1-1; V: TRBV6-6; CDR3: CASSYSTGEAFF; DNA: TGTGCCAGCAGTTACTCGACAGGGGAGGCTTTCTTT
size: hyperexpanded; D: TRBD2; length: 17; J: TRBJ2-1; V: TRBV28; CDR3: CASSPLEREDIIDEQFF; DNA: TGTGCCAGCAGTCCCCTAGAGCGGGAGGATATAATAGATGAGCAGTTCTTC
size: once; D: .; length: 13; J: TRBJ2-7; V: TRBV6-1; CDR3: CASSGVDFYEQYF; DNA: TGTGCCAGCAGTGGGGTAGATTTCTACGAGCAGTACTTC
size: .; D: .; length: 15; J: TRBJ2-5; V: TRBV18; CDR3: CASSPSSSPVETQYF; DNA: TGTGCCAGCTCACCATCAAGTTCCCCAGTTGAGACCCAGTACTTC
size: .; D: TRBD2; length: 18; J: TRBJ2-4; V: TRBV11-3; CDR3: CASSLELAGRKAKNIQYF; DNA: TGTGCCAGCAGCTTAGAACTAGCGGGACGGAAGGCCAAAAACATTCAGTACTTC
size: .; D: TRBD2; length: 13; J: TRBJ2-7; V: TRBV9; CDR3: CASSPTPGGEQYF; DNA: TGTGCCAGCAGCCCCACCCCGGGGGGCGAGCAGTACTTC
size: once; D: .; length: 14; J: TRBJ1-1; V: TRBV13; CDR3: CASSLIGPRTEAFF; DNA: TGTGCCAGCAGCTTGATTGGTCCGCGGACTGAAGCTTTCTTT
size: .; D: .; length: 13; J: TRBJ2-1; V: TRBV11-3; CDR3: CASSLGVENEQFF; DNA: TGTGCCAGCAGCTTAGGTGTGGAGAATGAGCAGTTCTTC
size: once; D: TRBD1; length: 15; J: TRBJ1-1; V: TRBV5-1; CDR3: CASSLGGTANTEAFF; DNA: TGCGCCAGCAGCTTAGGGGGGACAGCGAACACTGAAGCTTTCTTT
size: .; D: TRBD1; length: 15; J: TRBJ2-3; V: TRBV6-4; CDR3: CASSDSTGASDTQYF; DNA: TGTGCCAGCAGTGACTCGACAGGGGCCTCAGATACGCAGTATTTT
size: .; D: TRBD1; length: 15; J: TRBJ2-1; V: TRBV25-1; CDR3: CASSEPGQNYNEQFF; DNA: TGTGCCAGCAGTGAGCCGGGACAGAACTACAATGAGCAGTTCTTC
size: .; D: .; length: 14; J: TRBJ2-1; V: TRBV6-8; CDR3: CASSSPEAYNEQFF; DNA: TGTGCCAGCAGTTCACCGGAGGCCTACAATGAGCAGTTCTTC
size: .; D: .; length: 12; J: TRBJ1-4; V: TRBV30; CDR3: CAWTGINEKLFF; DNA: TGTGCCTGGACAGGGATTAATGAAAAACTGTTTTTT
size: .; D: TRBD2; length: 16; J: TRBJ2-5; V: TRBV5-8; CDR3: CASSPGLAGHGETQYF; DNA: TGTGCCAGCAGCCCTGGACTAGCGGGGCACGGAGAGACCCAGTACTTC
size: once; D: .; length: 10; J: TRBJ2-3; V: TRBV28; CDR3: CASSGNTQYF; DNA: TGTGCCAGCAGTGGGAATACGCAGTATTTT
size: .; D: .; length: 16; J: TRBJ2-1; V: TRBV6-1; CDR3: CASSETSWGSYNEQFF; DNA: TGTGCCAGCAGTGAAACTAGTTGGGGCTCCTACAATGAGCAGTTCTTC
size: .; D: TRBD2; length: 12; J: TRBJ2-1; V: TRBV7-3; CDR3: CASSSLAGGQFF; DNA: TGTGCCAGCAGCTCGTTAGCGGGAGGGCAGTTCTTC
size: once; D: TRBD1; length: 14; J: TRBJ2-5; V: TRBV28; CDR3: CASSFDRGQETQYF; DNA: TGTGCCAGCAGTTTCGACAGGGGACAAGAGACCCAGTACTTC
size: .; D: TRBD1; length: 18; J: TRBJ2-7; V: TRBV19; CDR3: CASSIDLPLRQGFCEQYF; DNA: TGTGCCAGTAGTATAGATCTTCCCCTCCGACAGGGGTTTTGCGAGCAGTACTTC
size: .; D: .; length: 15; J: TRBJ2-1; V: TRBV4-3; CDR3: CASSQGGSSYNEQFF; DNA: TGCGCCAGCAGCCAGGGCGGTAGCTCCTACAATGAGCAGTTCTTC
size: .; D: .; length: 13; J: TRBJ2-7; V: TRBV25-1; CDR3: CASSEPPRREQYF; DNA: TGTGCCAGCAGTGAGCCCCCCCGGCGGGAGCAGTACTTC
size: .; D: .; length: 11; J: TRBJ1-1; V: TRBV6-1; CDR3: CASSYRTEAFF; DNA: TGTGCCAGCAGCTACAGGACTGAAGCTTTCTTT
size: .; D: TRBD1; length: 13; J: TRBJ1-5; V: TRBV6-5; CDR3: CASSRDRNQPQHF; DNA: TGTGCCAGCAGTCGGGACAGGAATCAGCCCCAGCATTTT
size: .; D: .; length: 15; J: TRBJ2-2; V: TRBV19; CDR3: CASSIADGWNGELFF; DNA: TGTGCCAGTAGTATTGCGGATGGGTGGAACGGGGAGCTGTTTTTT